Listed below are T cell receptor beta chains from one sample, sequenced in a study of T cell responses to AZD1222 COVID-19 vaccine. This table comes from immunoSEQ multiplex PCR, and its TCRdb copy is limited to in-frame clones, with some not included. The profile shows about 130,000 clones, around 90% of them singletons. The source material was peripheral blood, sampled 28 days after the second AZD1222 dose. These receptors originate from an adult who received the AZD1222 COVID-19 vaccine. Each CDR3 is given with its conserved first and last residue. D genes are given only for firm matches. Some rows have no size entry. The others give once, few or many, or a class for an expanded clone.

j_gene: TRBJ1-4
abundance: few
v_gene: TRBV5-5
d_gene: NA
CDR3aa: CASSVGGPRDEKLFF
CDR3nt: TGTGCCAGCAGCGTGGGTGGACCGAGGGACGAAAAACTGTTTTTT

j_gene: TRBJ1-4
abundance: NA
v_gene: TRBV5-1
d_gene: NA
CDR3aa: CASSLAAGLNEKLFF
CDR3nt: TGCGCCAGCAGCTTGGCGGCAGGGCTTAATGAAAAACTGTTTTTT

j_gene: TRBJ1-6
abundance: NA
v_gene: TRBV28
d_gene: TRBD1
CDR3aa: CASSSTYTGANSPLHF
CDR3nt: TGTGCCAGCAGCAGTACTTACACAGGGGCGAATTCACCCCTCCACTTT

j_gene: TRBJ2-7
abundance: NA
v_gene: TRBV19
d_gene: NA
CDR3aa: CASSINGESYEQYF
CDR3nt: TGTGCCAGTAGTATCAACGGGGAGTCCTACGAGCAGTACTTC

j_gene: TRBJ1-2
abundance: NA
v_gene: TRBV5-1
d_gene: TRBD1
CDR3aa: CASSPTGGTGGYTF
CDR3nt: TGCGCCAGCAGTCCTACAGGGGGTACGGGTGGCTACACCTTC

j_gene: TRBJ2-1
abundance: NA
v_gene: TRBV27
d_gene: NA
CDR3aa: CASSGRTTGAYNEQFF
CDR3nt: TGTGCCAGCAGTGGGCGGACGACAGGTGCCTACAATGAGCAGTTCTTC

j_gene: TRBJ1-2
abundance: NA
v_gene: TRBV4-1
d_gene: NA
CDR3aa: CASSQDRWRGRYGYTF
CDR3nt: TGCGCCAGCAGCCAAGACCGGTGGAGGGGGAGGTATGGCTACACCTTC

j_gene: TRBJ2-7
abundance: once
v_gene: TRBV5-4
d_gene: NA
CDR3aa: CASSSKVGGIHEQYF
CDR3nt: TGTGCCAGCAGCTCCAAGGTCGGCGGGATCCACGAGCAGTACTTC

j_gene: TRBJ2-7
abundance: NA
v_gene: TRBV7-2
d_gene: NA
CDR3aa: CASNSGPYLEQYF
CDR3nt: TGTGCCAGCAATTCCGGGCCGTACCTGGAGCAGTACTTC

j_gene: TRBJ1-1
abundance: NA
v_gene: TRBV27
d_gene: TRBD1
CDR3aa: CASTPADRQSTFF
CDR3nt: TGTGCCAGCACCCCAGCGGACAGGCAATCGACTTTCTTT

j_gene: TRBJ2-7
abundance: few
v_gene: TRBV24-1
d_gene: NA
CDR3aa: CATSGNREGNEQYF
CDR3nt: TGTGCCACCAGTGGTAACAGGGAAGGAAACGAGCAGTACTTC

j_gene: TRBJ1-3
abundance: NA
v_gene: TRBV5-4
d_gene: TRBD1
CDR3aa: CASSLGGTAGNTIYF
CDR3nt: TGTGCCAGCAGCTTGGGAGGGACAGCGGGGAACACCATATATTTT

j_gene: TRBJ1-1
abundance: NA
v_gene: TRBV28
d_gene: TRBD1
CDR3aa: CASTSGQISTEAFF
CDR3nt: TGTGCCAGCACCTCGGGACAGATTTCGACTGAAGCTTTCTTT

j_gene: TRBJ2-1
abundance: once
v_gene: TRBV3-1/TRBV3-2
d_gene: TRBD2
CDR3aa: CASSLGLAGEKFF
CDR3nt: TGTGCCAGCAGCCTCGGACTAGCGGGAGAGAAGTTCTTC

j_gene: TRBJ1-6
abundance: NA
v_gene: TRBV12-5
d_gene: NA
CDR3aa: CASGIIRNFWNSPLHF
CDR3nt: TGTGCTAGTGGTATAATTCGGAATTTCTGGAATTCACCCCTCCACTTT

j_gene: TRBJ2-1
abundance: once
v_gene: TRBV4-1
d_gene: NA
CDR3aa: CASSPQTRRRSSYNEQFF
CDR3nt: TGCGCCAGCAGCCCCCAGACTAGACGTAGAAGTTCCTACAATGAGCAGTTCTTC

j_gene: TRBJ1-2
abundance: NA
v_gene: TRBV20-1
d_gene: NA
CDR3aa: CSASNSYGYTF
CDR3nt: TGCAGTGCTAGCAACAGTTATGGCTACACCTTC

j_gene: TRBJ2-7
abundance: NA
v_gene: TRBV6-5
d_gene: TRBD2
CDR3aa: CASRTGGGFNEQYF
CDR3nt: TGTGCCAGCAGGACTGGGGGGGGTTTCAACGAGCAGTACTTC

j_gene: TRBJ2-1
abundance: NA
v_gene: TRBV7-9
d_gene: TRBD2
CDR3aa: CASSFFRDYHNEQFF
CDR3nt: TGTGCCAGCAGCTTTTTTCGGGACTATCACAATGAGCAGTTCTTC

j_gene: TRBJ2-7
abundance: NA
v_gene: TRBV7-9
d_gene: TRBD1
CDR3aa: CASSSTGFSYEQYF
CDR3nt: TGTGCCAGCAGCTCGACAGGGTTCTCCTACGAGCAGTACTTC

j_gene: TRBJ2-7
abundance: NA
v_gene: TRBV5-6
d_gene: TRBD2
CDR3aa: CASSQGFSGRAVEQYF
CDR3nt: TGTGCCAGCAGCCAGGGATTTAGCGGGAGGGCCGTCGAGCAGTACTTC

j_gene: TRBJ2-7
abundance: NA
v_gene: TRBV19
d_gene: NA
CDR3aa: CASSIAQSSYEQYF
CDR3nt: TGTGCCAGTAGTATAGCGCAGAGCTCCTACGAGCAGTACTTC

j_gene: TRBJ1-2
abundance: NA
v_gene: TRBV6-5
d_gene: NA
CDR3aa: CASSYGQGGGTYGYTF
CDR3nt: TGTGCCAGCAGTTACGGCCAGGGCGGAGGGACCTATGGCTACACCTTC

j_gene: TRBJ1-5
abundance: NA
v_gene: TRBV15
d_gene: NA
CDR3aa: CATSRRGDYSNQPQHF
CDR3nt: TGTGCCACCAGCAGAAGGGGGGATTATAGCAATCAGCCCCAGCATTTT

j_gene: TRBJ1-2
abundance: NA
v_gene: TRBV7-2
d_gene: NA
CDR3aa: CASSPQGEGYTF
CDR3nt: TGTGCCAGCAGCCCCCAGGGAGAGGGCTACACCTTC

j_gene: TRBJ2-1
abundance: NA
v_gene: TRBV5-1
d_gene: NA
CDR3aa: CASSFTVYNEQFF
CDR3nt: TGCGCCAGCAGCTTTACGGTTTACAATGAGCAGTTCTTC

j_gene: TRBJ2-4
abundance: NA
v_gene: TRBV19
d_gene: NA
CDR3aa: CASSSGQFGGIQYF
CDR3nt: TGTGCCAGTAGTAGCGGACAGTTTGGAGGCATTCAGTACTTC

j_gene: TRBJ1-5
abundance: NA
v_gene: TRBV9
d_gene: NA
CDR3aa: CASSVSSDYQPQHF
CDR3nt: TGTGCCAGCAGCGTATCTAGCGATTATCAGCCCCAGCATTTT

j_gene: TRBJ1-1
abundance: NA
v_gene: TRBV7-8
d_gene: NA
CDR3aa: CASSPTGLGAFF
CDR3nt: TGTGCCAGCAGCCCAACGGGTCTTGGGGCTTTCTTT

j_gene: TRBJ2-1
abundance: NA
v_gene: TRBV4-2
d_gene: NA
CDR3aa: CASSQDLRWSYNEQFF
CDR3nt: TGTGCCAGCAGCCAAGATTTAAGGTGGTCTTACAATGAGCAGTTCTTC

j_gene: TRBJ1-5
abundance: NA
v_gene: TRBV7-9
d_gene: TRBD1
CDR3aa: CASSLQGTGNQPQHF
CDR3nt: TGTGCCAGCAGCCTGCAAGGGACAGGGAATCAGCCCCAGCATTTT

j_gene: TRBJ1-4
abundance: NA
v_gene: TRBV30
d_gene: NA
CDR3aa: CAWSVRFGEKLFF
CDR3nt: TGTGCCTGGAGTGTACGGTTCGGTGAAAAACTGTTTTTT

j_gene: TRBJ1-2
abundance: NA
v_gene: TRBV29-1
d_gene: NA
CDR3aa: CSAGVLQLNGYTF
CDR3nt: TGCAGCGCTGGGGTCCTACAGTTGAATGGCTACACCTTC

j_gene: TRBJ1-2
abundance: NA
v_gene: TRBV7-9
d_gene: TRBD1
CDR3aa: CASSLGTGGGYTF
CDR3nt: TGTGCCAGCAGCCTCGGGACAGGGGGCGGCTACACCTTC

j_gene: TRBJ1-4
abundance: NA
v_gene: TRBV2
d_gene: TRBD1
CDR3aa: CASSGQGRTTNEKLFF
CDR3nt: TGTGCCAGCTCCGGACAGGGTAGAACAACTAATGAAAAACTGTTTTTT

j_gene: TRBJ1-2
abundance: NA
v_gene: TRBV7-2
d_gene: NA
CDR3aa: CASSLDQNYGYTF
CDR3nt: TGTGCCAGCAGCCTCGACCAAAACTATGGCTACACCTTC

j_gene: TRBJ1-1
abundance: NA
v_gene: TRBV29-1
d_gene: NA
CDR3aa: CSVEREGGEAFF
CDR3nt: TGCAGCGTTGAAAGGGAGGGGGGTGAAGCTTTCTTT

j_gene: TRBJ2-7
abundance: once
v_gene: TRBV6-5
d_gene: NA
CDR3aa: CASNYPGLETYEQYF
CDR3nt: TGTGCCAGCAACTACCCCGGCCTAGAAACCTACGAGCAGTACTTC

j_gene: TRBJ1-3
abundance: NA
v_gene: TRBV3-1/TRBV3-2
d_gene: NA
CDR3aa: CASSQDTNSGNTIYF
CDR3nt: TGTGCCAGCAGCCAAGACACGAACTCTGGAAACACCATATATTTT

j_gene: TRBJ2-1
abundance: NA
v_gene: TRBV5-4
d_gene: NA
CDR3aa: CASQTDIGGNEQFF
CDR3nt: TGTGCCAGCCAAACCGACATCGGAGGGAATGAGCAGTTCTTC

j_gene: TRBJ1-1
abundance: NA
v_gene: TRBV7-3
d_gene: NA
CDR3aa: CASSLELNTEAFF
CDR3nt: TGTGCCAGCAGCTTAGAATTGAACACTGAAGCTTTCTTT